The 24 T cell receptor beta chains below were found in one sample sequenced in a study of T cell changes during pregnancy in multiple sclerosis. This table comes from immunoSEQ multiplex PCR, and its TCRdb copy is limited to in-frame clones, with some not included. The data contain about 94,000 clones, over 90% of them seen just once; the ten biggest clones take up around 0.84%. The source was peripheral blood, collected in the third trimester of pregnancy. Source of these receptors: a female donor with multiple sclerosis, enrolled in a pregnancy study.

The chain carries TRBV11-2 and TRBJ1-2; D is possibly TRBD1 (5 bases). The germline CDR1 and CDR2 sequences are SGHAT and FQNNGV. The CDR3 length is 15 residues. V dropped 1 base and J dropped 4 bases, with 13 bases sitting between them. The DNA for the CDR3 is TGTGCCAGCAGCTTAGCCCGCGGGACTCTCTATGGCTACACCTTC. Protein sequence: CASSLARGTLYGYTF.

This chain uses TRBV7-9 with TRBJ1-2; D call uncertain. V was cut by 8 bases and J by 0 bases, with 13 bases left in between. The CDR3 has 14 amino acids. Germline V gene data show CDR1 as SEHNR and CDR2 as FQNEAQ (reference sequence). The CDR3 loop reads CASWESGANYGYTF. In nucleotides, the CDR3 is TGTGCCAGCTGGGAGAGTGGGGCTAACTATGGCTACACCTTC.

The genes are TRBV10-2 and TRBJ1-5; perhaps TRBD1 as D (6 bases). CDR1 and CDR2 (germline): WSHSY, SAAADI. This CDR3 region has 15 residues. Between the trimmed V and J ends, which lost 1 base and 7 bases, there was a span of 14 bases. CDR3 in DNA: TGCGCCAGCAGTGAGTTACAGGGTAAAGCACAGCCCCAGCATTTT. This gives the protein CASSELQGKAQPQHF.

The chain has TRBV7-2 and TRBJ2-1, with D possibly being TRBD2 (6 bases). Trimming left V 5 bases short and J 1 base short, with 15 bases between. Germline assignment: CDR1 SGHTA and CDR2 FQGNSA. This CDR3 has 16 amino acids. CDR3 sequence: CASSQNLGGSYNEQFF. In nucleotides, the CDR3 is TGTGCCAGCAGCCAAAACCTTGGAGGGTCCTACAATGAGCAGTTCTTC.

The CDR3: CASSLGQGEWGEQFF. The CDR3, as DNA: TGTGCCAGCAGCCTTGGACAGGGGGAGTGGGGTGAGCAGTTCTTC. The rearrangement joins TRBV7-9 to TRBJ2-1; 10 bases agree with TRBD1. The V gene's germline CDR1 is SEHNR and CDR2 FQNEAQ (reference sequence). V gave up 5 bases and J gave up 9 bases; unmatched junction bases: 10. CDR3 length: 15 residues. The entire variable domain, with the rest obtained from reference TRBV7-9 and TRBJ2-1, is as follows: DTGVSQNPRHKITKRGQNVTFRCDPISEHNRLYWYRQTLGQGPEFLTYFQNEAQLEKSRLLSDRFSAERPKGSFSTLEIQRTEQGDSAMYLCASSLGQGEWGEQFFGPGTRLTVL.

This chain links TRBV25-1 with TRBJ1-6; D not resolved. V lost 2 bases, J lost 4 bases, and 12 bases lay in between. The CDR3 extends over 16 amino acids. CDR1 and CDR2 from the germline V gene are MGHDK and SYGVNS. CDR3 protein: CASSERTIGYNSPLHF. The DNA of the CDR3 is TGTGCCAGCAGTGAACGAACTATAGGTTATAATTCACCCCTCCACTTT.

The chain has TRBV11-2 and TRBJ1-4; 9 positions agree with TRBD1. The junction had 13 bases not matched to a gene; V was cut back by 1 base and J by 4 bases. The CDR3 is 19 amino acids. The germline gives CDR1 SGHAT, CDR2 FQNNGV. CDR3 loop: CASSLVWPRRTGDNEKLFF. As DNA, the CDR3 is TGTGCCAGCAGCTTAGTTTGGCCGCGGAGGACAGGGGATAATGAAAAACTGTTTTTT.

The CDR3 is CASRGDSGRSEQFF. CDR3 in DNA: TGCGCCAGCAGGGGGGATAGCGGGAGATCTGAGCAGTTCTTC. This chain uses TRBV4-1 with TRBJ2-1, with 9 bases matching TRBD2. The CDR3 consists of 14 residues. The germline gives CDR1 MGHRA, CDR2 YSYEKL. After removal of 6 bases from V and 9 bases from J, the junction contained 9 bases not matched to a gene.

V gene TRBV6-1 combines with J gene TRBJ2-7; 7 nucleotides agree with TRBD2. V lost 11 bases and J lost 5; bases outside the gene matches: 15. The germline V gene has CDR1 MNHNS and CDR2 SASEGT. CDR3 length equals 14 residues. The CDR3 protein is CAGSLGGSPHEQYF. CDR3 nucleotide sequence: TGTGCCGGATCGCTAGGCGGGAGCCCCCACGAGCAGTACTTC.

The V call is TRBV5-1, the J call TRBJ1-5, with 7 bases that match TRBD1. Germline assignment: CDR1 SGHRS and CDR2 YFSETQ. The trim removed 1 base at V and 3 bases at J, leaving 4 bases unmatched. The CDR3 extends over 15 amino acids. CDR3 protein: CASSLTDRANQPQHF. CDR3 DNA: TGCGCCAGCAGCTTGACCGACAGGGCCAATCAGCCCCAGCATTTT.

The CDR3 loop reads CASSTNSNTEAFF. The CDR3 DNA reads TGCGCCAGCAGCACTAACTCGAACACTGAAGCTTTCTTT. This chain joins TRBV4-3 and TRBJ1-1; D gene uncertain. V was trimmed by 5 bases and J by 1 base, leaving 8 bases between them. The CDR3 has 13 amino acids. Germline CDR1 and CDR2: LGHNA and YSLEER.

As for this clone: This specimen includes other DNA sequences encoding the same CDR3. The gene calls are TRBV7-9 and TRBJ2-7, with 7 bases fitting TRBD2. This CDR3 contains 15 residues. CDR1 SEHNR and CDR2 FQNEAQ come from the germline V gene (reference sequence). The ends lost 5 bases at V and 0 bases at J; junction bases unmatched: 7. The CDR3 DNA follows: TGTGCCAGCAGCCCGAGCGGGATCAGCTCCTACGAGCAGTACTTC. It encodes CASSPSGISSYEQYF.

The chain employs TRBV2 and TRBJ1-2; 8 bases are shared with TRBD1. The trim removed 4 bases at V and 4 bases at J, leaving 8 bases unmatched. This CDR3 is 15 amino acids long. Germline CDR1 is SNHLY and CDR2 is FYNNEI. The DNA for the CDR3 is TGTGCCAGCAGTGTGACAGGGGCCCCAACCTATGGCTACACCTTC. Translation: CASSVTGAPTYGYTF.

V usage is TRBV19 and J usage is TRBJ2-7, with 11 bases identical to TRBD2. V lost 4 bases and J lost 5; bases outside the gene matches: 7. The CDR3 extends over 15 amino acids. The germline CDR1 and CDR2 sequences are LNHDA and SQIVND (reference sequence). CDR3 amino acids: CASSTGLAGLNEQYF. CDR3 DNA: TGTGCCAGTAGTACAGGACTAGCGGGCCTTAACGAGCAGTACTTC.

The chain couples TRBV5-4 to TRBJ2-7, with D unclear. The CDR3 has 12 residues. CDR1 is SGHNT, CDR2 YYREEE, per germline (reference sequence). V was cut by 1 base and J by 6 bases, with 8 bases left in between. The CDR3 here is CASSLPGIEQYF. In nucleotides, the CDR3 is TGTGCCAGCAGCTTGCCCGGTATCGAGCAGTACTTC.

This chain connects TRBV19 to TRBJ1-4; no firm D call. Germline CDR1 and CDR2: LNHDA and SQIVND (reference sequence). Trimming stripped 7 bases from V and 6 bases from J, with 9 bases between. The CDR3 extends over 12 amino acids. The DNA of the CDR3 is TGTGCCAGTAATGGAGGAGATGAAAAACTGTTTTTT. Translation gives CASNGGDEKLFF.

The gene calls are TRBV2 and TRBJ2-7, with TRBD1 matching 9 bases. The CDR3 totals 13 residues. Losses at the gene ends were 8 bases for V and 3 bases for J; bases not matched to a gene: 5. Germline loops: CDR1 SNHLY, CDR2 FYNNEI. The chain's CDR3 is CASGWDRVYEQYF. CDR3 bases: TGTGCCAGCGGTTGGGACAGGGTCTACGAGCAGTACTTC.

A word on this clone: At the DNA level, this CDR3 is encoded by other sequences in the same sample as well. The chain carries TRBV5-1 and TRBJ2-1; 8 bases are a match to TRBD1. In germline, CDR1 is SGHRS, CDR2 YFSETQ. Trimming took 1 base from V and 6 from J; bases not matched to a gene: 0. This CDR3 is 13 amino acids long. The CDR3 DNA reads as TGCGCCAGCAGCTTGACAGGGGGCAATGAGCAGTTCTTC. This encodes CASSLTGGNEQFF.

As DNA, the CDR3 is TGCGCCAGCAGCTTAGAGGGCTACGAGCAGTACTTC. This codes for CASSLEGYEQYF. This sequence joins TRBV5-1 and TRBJ2-7; D perhaps matches TRBD2 (5 bases). The CDR3 has 12 amino acids. Trimming removed 2 bases from V and 3 bases from J, with 6 bases in between. CDR1 SGHRS and CDR2 YFSETQ come from the germline V gene.

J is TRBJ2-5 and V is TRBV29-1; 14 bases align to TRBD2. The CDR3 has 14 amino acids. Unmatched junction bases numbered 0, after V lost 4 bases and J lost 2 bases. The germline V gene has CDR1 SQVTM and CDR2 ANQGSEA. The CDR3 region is CSVGLAGGQETQYF. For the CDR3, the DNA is TGCAGCGTTGGACTAGCGGGGGGGCAAGAGACCCAGTACTTC.

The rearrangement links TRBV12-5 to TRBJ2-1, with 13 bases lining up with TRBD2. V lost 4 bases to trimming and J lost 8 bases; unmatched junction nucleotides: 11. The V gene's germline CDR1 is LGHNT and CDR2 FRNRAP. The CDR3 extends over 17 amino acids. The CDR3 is CASGSTAGLAGADEQFF. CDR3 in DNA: TGTGCTAGTGGTTCCACCGCTGGACTAGCGGGAGCCGATGAGCAGTTCTTC.

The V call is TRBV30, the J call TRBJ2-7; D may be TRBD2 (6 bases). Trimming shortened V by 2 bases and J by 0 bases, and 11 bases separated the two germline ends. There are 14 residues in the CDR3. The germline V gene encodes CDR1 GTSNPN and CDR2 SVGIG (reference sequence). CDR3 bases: TGTGCCTGGAGTATAGCGGTGAGCTCCTACGAGCAGTACTTC. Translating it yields CAWSIAVSSYEQYF.

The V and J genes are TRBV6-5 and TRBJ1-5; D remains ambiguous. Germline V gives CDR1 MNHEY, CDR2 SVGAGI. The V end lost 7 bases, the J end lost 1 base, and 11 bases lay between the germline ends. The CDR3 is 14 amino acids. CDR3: CASTRSGSNQPQHF. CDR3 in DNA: TGTGCCAGCACACGGTCGGGGAGCAATCAGCCCCAGCATTTT.

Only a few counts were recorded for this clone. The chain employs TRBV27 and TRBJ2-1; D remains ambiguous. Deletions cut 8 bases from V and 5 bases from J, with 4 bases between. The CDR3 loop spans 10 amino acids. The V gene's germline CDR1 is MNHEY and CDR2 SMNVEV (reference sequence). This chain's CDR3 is CASGDNEQFF. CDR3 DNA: TGTGCCAGCGGAGACAATGAGCAGTTCTTC.